The present T cell receptor (beta chain) was sequenced within a study of CD8 T cells in ankylosing spondylitis. Ten or more counts support this clonotype. One entry per CDR3 protein, called by TCRdb with MiXCR from the 5' RACE reads. The data show about 30,000 distinct CDR3 sequences, 5.3% seen once. The CDR3 has 15 amino acids. Trimming removed 4 bases from V and 4 bases from J, with 15 bases in between. CDR1 SGDLS and CDR2 YYNGEE come from the germline V gene. The chain couples TRBV9 to TRBJ1-3; D is unresolved. Material: blood, either unsorted or a sorted T cell fraction (not recorded which). This TCR came from a female donor with ankylosing spondylitis or in good health (not recorded which). CDR3 loop: CASSRSGVSGNTIYF. CDR3 bases: TGTGCCAGCAGCCGCAGCGGGGTTTCGGGAAACACCATATATTTT.